The 25 T cell receptor beta chains below come from one sample, sequenced in a study of Ad26.COV2.S vaccination and SARS-CoV-2 variants. Generated by immunoSEQ multiplex PCR, the TCRdb table keeps only in-frame clones and is missing some. This table has 300,000 to 450,000 clones, under 95% appearing once. This specimen consisted of peripheral blood, obtained after recovery from COVID-19. These receptors all come from a human donor who had recovered from COVID-19.

The chain recombines TRBV9 with TRBJ1-2, with TRBD1 as a possible D gene (5 bases). The CDR3 loop spans 11 amino acids. The germline V gene has CDR1 SGDLS and CDR2 YYNGEE. Between the trimmed V and J ends, which lost 5 bases and 5 bases, there was a span of 7 bases. The CDR3: CASSTGYGYTF. The CDR3 DNA reads TGTGCCAGCAGTACAGGTTATGGCTACACCTTC.

The chain links TRBV29-1 to TRBJ1-2, with a tentative D call TRBD1 (5 bases). The CDR3 loop spans 14 amino acids. The V gene's germline CDR1 is SQVTM and CDR2 ANQGSEA. V was shortened by 0 bases and J by 8 bases, with 16 bases between the two germline ends. CDR3 sequence (DNA): TGCAGCGTTGAAGATACCAAGGGGCTGTACGGCTACACCTTC. The encoded protein is CSVEDTKGLYGYTF.

For the CDR3, the DNA is TGTGCCAGCAGCTTCTCCACCTACGAGCAGTACTTC. Its protein is CASSFSTYEQYF. The chain carries TRBV5-6 and TRBJ2-7; D uncertain. Germline CDR1 SGHDT, CDR2 YYEEEE. The CDR3 sequence is 12 residues long. V lost 2 bases and J 2 bases, leaving 5 bases between the germline ends.

The gene calls are TRBV10-3 and TRBJ2-1; D perhaps matches TRBD2 (7 bases). The CDR3 contains 12 residues. V gave up 6 bases and J gave up 15 bases, with 18 bases separating them. Germline CDR1 is ENHRY and CDR2 is SYGVKD. CDR3 in amino acids: CAIRAEGGPPFF. The CDR3 DNA sequence: TGTGCCATCAGGGCTGAGGGGGGGCCGCCGTTCTTC.

The chain combines TRBV10-3 with TRBJ2-1; TRBD2 matches at 7 bases. The length of the CDR3 is 15 residues. Germline-derived CDR1 and CDR2 are ENHRY and SYGVKD. Trimming at V came to 8 bases and at J to 5 bases, leaving 12 bases not matched to a gene. This CDR3 is CAIGGSGTTNNEQFF. CDR3 coding DNA: TGTGCCATCGGAGGGTCCGGGACTACAAACAATGAGCAGTTCTTC.

This sequence joins TRBV2 and TRBJ1-6, with 9 positions matching TRBD1. CDR1 and CDR2 from the germline V gene are SNHLY and FYNNEI. The CDR3 has 15 amino acids. The V gene end was trimmed by 6 bases and the J gene end by 7 bases; junction bases not matched to a gene: 7. This chain's CDR3 is CASSGQGSKNSPLHF. In DNA, the CDR3 is TGTGCCAGCAGCGGACAGGGGTCGAAAAATTCACCCCTCCACTTT. The variable domain in full, completed from reference TRBV2 and TRBJ1-6, reads EPEVTQTPSHQVTQMGQEVILRCVPISNHLYFYWYRQILGQKVEFLVSFYNNEISEKSEIFDDQFSVERPDGSNFTLKIRSTKLEDSAMYFCASSGQGSKNSPLHFGNGTRLTVT.

J is TRBJ1-1 and V is TRBV5-1, with D uncertain. CDR1 and CDR2 from the germline V gene are SGHRS and YFSETQ. V was clipped by 4 bases and J by 1 base, with 8 bases between them. The CDR3 spans 13 residues. The CDR3 here is CASSEDGNTEAFF. CDR3 nucleotide sequence: TGCGCCAGCAGCGAGGATGGGAACACTGAAGCTTTCTTT.

The chain couples TRBV15 to TRBJ2-5, with a possible D match to TRBD2 (5 bases). The V gene's germline CDR1 is LNHNV and CDR2 YYDKDF (reference sequence). V was pared by 0 bases and J by 7 bases, with 18 bases between. The CDR3 contains 16 residues. CDR3: CATSRDGGGPLTTQYF. The CDR3 nucleotides are TGTGCCACCAGCAGAGATGGAGGCGGACCCTTAACGACCCAGTACTTC.

V gene TRBV4-1 combines with J gene TRBJ1-2; D is unresolved. The CDR3 contains 14 residues. Trimming pared 0 bases from V and 1 base from J, leaving 6 bases between. Germline V gives CDR1 MGHRA, CDR2 YSYEKL. CDR3 coding DNA: TGCGCCAGCAGCCAAGATCCTCTTAACTATGGCTACACCTTC. Translation gives CASSQDPLNYGYTF.

V and J are TRBV6-2 or TRBV6-3 and TRBJ2-1, with 11 bases lining up with TRBD1. With 5 bases clipped from V and 9 bases from J, the junction kept 12 bases outside the gene matches. Germline values: CDR1 MNHEY, CDR2 SVGEGT. There are 16 residues in the CDR3. The DNA of the CDR3 is TGTGCCAGCAGTAACCGGCCTGGGACAGGGGGGGGTGAGCAGTTCTTC. Residues: CASSNRPGTGGGEQFF.

The genes are TRBV1 and TRBJ1-1. TRBV1 constitutes a pseudogene. CDR3 length equals 14 residues. CDR3 sequence reads: CTSSHSGEGRTAFF. The DNA for the CDR3 is TGCACCAGCAGCCATTCCGGGGAGGGCCGAACGGCTTTCTTT.

The chain links TRBV3-1 (or the pseudogene TRBV3-2) to TRBJ2-1; D might be TRBD2 (6 bases). Trimming left V 5 bases short and J 0 bases short, with 17 bases between. Germline lookup yields CDR1 LGHDT and CDR2 YNNKEL (reference sequence). The CDR3 has 17 residues. The CDR3 sequence: CASSLVIGGISYNEQFF. CDR3 DNA sequence: TGTGCCAGCAGCTTAGTTATCGGGGGAATCTCCTACAATGAGCAGTTCTTC.

The chain links TRBV27 to TRBJ1-1; the D gene is possibly TRBD1 (5 bases). V was clipped by 2 bases and J by 6 bases, with 10 bases between them. The CDR3 runs to 13 residues. Germline-derived CDR1 and CDR2 are MNHEY and SMNVEV (reference sequence). Here the CDR3 reads CASSLLRGAEAFF. The DNA of the CDR3 is TGTGCCAGCAGTTTACTACGAGGGGCTGAAGCTTTCTTT.

This clone was detected only a few times. The rearrangement uses TRBV2 and TRBJ1-5, with a possible D match to TRBD1 (5 bases). There are 20 residues in the CDR3. V was pared by 7 bases and J by 0 bases, with 28 bases between. The V gene's germline CDR1 is SNHLY and CDR2 FYNNEI. CDR3 sequence reads: CASTPLGGLGARYSNQPQHF. CDR3 bases: TGTGCCAGCACTCCGCTGGGAGGCCTAGGGGCTCGATATAGCAATCAGCCCCAGCATTTT.

This chain uses TRBV29-1 with TRBJ2-7, with TRBD1 as a possible D gene (6 bases). The CDR3 sequence is 13 residues long. Germline lookup yields CDR1 SQVTM and CDR2 ANQGSEA. V gave up 4 bases and J gave up 2 bases, with 12 bases separating them. The CDR3 protein is CSVVAQGPYEQYF. As DNA, the CDR3 is TGCAGCGTTGTGGCACAGGGTCCCTACGAGCAGTACTTC.

The chain links TRBV3-1 (or the pseudogene TRBV3-2) to TRBJ1-1, with D perhaps TRBD1 (6 bases). The germline V and J ends were trimmed by 1 base and 1 base, with 7 bases remaining between them. The CDR3 sequence is 14 residues long. CDR1 is LGHDT and CDR2 is YNNKEL in the germline V gene (reference sequence). CDR3 nucleotides: TGTGCCAGCAGCCAAGTACAGGGGAACACTGAAGCTTTCTTT. Residues: CASSQVQGNTEAFF.

The chain uses TRBV7-6 and TRBJ2-1; 11 bases line up with TRBD1. V lost 3 bases to trimming and J lost 6 bases; unmatched junction nucleotides: 4. The CDR3 sequence is 15 residues long. Germline CDR1 SGHVS, CDR2 FNYEAQ. The CDR3 DNA reads as TGTGCCAGCAGCTTTTTGGACAGGGGGCCCAATGAGCAGTTCTTC. It yields the protein CASSFLDRGPNEQFF.

The chain couples TRBV7-6 to TRBJ2-1, with TRBD2 matching over 8 bases. CDR1 is SGHVS, CDR2 FNYEAQ, per germline. Trimming cost V 5 bases and J 0 bases; bases outside gene matches: 6. This CDR3 has 16 residues. For the CDR3, the DNA is TGTGCCAGCAGCATATTAGCGGGGCTCTCCTACAATGAGCAGTTCTTC. This gives the protein CASSILAGLSYNEQFF. Full variable domain (missing parts from reference TRBV7-6 and TRBJ2-1): GAGVSQSPRYKVTKRGQDVALRCDPISGHVSLYWYRQALGQGPEFLTYFNYEAQQDKSGLPNDRFSAERPEGSISTLTIQRTEQRDSAMYRCASSILAGLSYNEQFFGPGTRLTVL.

Only one count was recorded for this clone. V and J are TRBV7-6 and TRBJ2-7; tentative D call: TRBD1 (5 bases). This CDR3 is built from 14 residues. V was shortened by 5 bases and J by 2 bases, with 13 bases between the two germline ends. Germline CDR1 and CDR2: SGHVS and FNYEAQ. CDR3 DNA: TGTGCCAGCAGCCCCCCCAGGGTTCCCTACGAGCAGTACTTC. Protein: CASSPPRVPYEQYF.

The V call is TRBV19, the J call TRBJ2-1, with D perhaps TRBD2 (7 bases). V was cut by 7 bases and J by 2 bases, with 18 bases left in between. The CDR3 sequence is 16 residues long. Germline V CDR1 and CDR2: LNHDA, SQIVND (reference sequence). CDR3: CASTPLGGATYNEQFF. In nucleotides, the CDR3 is TGTGCCAGTACCCCCTTAGGGGGGGCCACCTACAATGAGCAGTTCTTC. Full variable domain (rest looked up from reference TRBV19 and TRBJ2-1): DGGITQSPKYLFRKEGQNVTLSCEQNLNHDAMYWYRQDPGQGLRLIYYSQIVNDFQKGDIAEGYSVSREKKESFPLTVTSAQKNPTAFYLCASTPLGGATYNEQFFGPGTRLTVL.

This chain joins TRBV19 and TRBJ2-5; 8 bases are shared with TRBD2. Germline CDR1 reads LNHDA; CDR2 reads SQIVND (reference sequence). With V trimmed by 1 base and J by 5 bases, 0 bases remained unmatched. The CDR3 runs to 13 residues. The CDR3 DNA reads TGTGCCAGTAGTATAGCGGGAGGGGAGACCCAGTACTTC. As protein: CASSIAGGETQYF.

This sequence joins TRBV28 and TRBJ1-2; D ambiguous. This CDR3 comprises 13 residues. Germline values: CDR1 MDHEN, CDR2 SYDVKM. V shed 4 bases and J shed 6 bases, with 12 bases lying between them. The DNA for the CDR3 is TGTGCCAGCAGTTCCCCAGGAGGTCATGGCTACACCTTC. Its translation is CASSSPGGHGYTF.

Here the CDR3 reads CASSLRDRPNTGELFF. DNA for the CDR3: TGTGCCAGCAGCTTACGGGACAGGCCGAACACCGGGGAGCTGTTTTTT. The chain recombines TRBV7-3 with TRBJ2-2; 8 bases map to TRBD1. CDR3 size: 16 residues. Germline V gives CDR1 SGHTA, CDR2 FQGTGA. The trim removed 2 bases at V and 0 bases at J, leaving 2 bases unmatched.

The chain combines TRBV7-2 with TRBJ1-6; no reliable D call. The CDR3 contains 18 residues. V was pared by 5 bases and J by 0 bases, with 17 bases between. The germline CDR1 and CDR2 sequences are SGHTA and FQGNSA. This chain's CDR3 is CASSARGFSSSYNSPLHF. The CDR3 DNA sequence: TGTGCCAGCAGCGCCAGAGGGTTTTCGAGCTCCTATAATTCACCCCTCCACTTT.

The chain employs TRBV7-8 and TRBJ1-1; tentative D call: TRBD1 (6 bases). The germline gives CDR1 SGHVS, CDR2 FQNEAQ. The CDR3 length is 14 residues. V lost 5 bases and J lost 6, with 16 bases in between. The CDR3, as DNA: TGTGCCAGCAGCCTAGGACAACCAGGGGCTGAAGCTTTCTTT. This encodes CASSLGQPGAEAFF.